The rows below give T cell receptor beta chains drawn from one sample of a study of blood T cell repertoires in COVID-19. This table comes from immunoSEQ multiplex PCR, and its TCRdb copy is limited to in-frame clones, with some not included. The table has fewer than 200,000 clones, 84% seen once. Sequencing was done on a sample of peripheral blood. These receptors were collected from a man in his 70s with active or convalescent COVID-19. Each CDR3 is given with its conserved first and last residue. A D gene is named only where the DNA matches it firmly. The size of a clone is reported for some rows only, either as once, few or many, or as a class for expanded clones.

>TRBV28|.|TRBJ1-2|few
TGTGCCAGCAGTTTAAGGACAGATGCTTTGGGCTACACCTTC
CASSLRTDALGYTF
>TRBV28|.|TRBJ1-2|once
TGTGCCAGCGCATCGTACAGCCCGGGGGACTATGGCTACACCTTC
CASASYSPGDYGYTF
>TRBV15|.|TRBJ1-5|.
TGTGCCACCAGCAGAGATCGAGGCATAGGTTTGAGCAATCAGCCCCAGCATTTT
CATSRDRGIGLSNQPQHF
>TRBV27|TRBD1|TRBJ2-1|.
TGTGCCAGCATCCGACTCGTGGGGGGACAGGATGAGCAGTTCTTC
CASIRLVGGQDEQFF
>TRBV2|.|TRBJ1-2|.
TGTGCCCATACGGGGGGGGCCCTGTTCTATGGCTACACCTTC
CAHTGGALFYGYTF
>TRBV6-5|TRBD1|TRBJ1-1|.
TGTGCCAGCAGTTCTCAGGGGGAGACTGAAGCTTTCTTT
CASSSQGETEAFF
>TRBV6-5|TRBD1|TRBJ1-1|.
TGTGCCAGCAGCCCCGACAGGGGACAAAACACTGAAGCTTTCTTT
CASSPDRGQNTEAFF
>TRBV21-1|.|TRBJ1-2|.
TGTGCCAGCAGCAAACGACTAGGTGGGCAGGCCAGTGGCTACACCTTC
CASSKRLGGQASGYTF
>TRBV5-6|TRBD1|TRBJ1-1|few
TGTGCCAGCAGCTCCCGACAGGGTTGGCACACTGAAGCTTTCTTT
CASSSRQGWHTEAFF
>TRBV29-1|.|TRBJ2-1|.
TGCAGCGTTGAAGAACCCGGGAAGCCGCAGTTCTTC
CSVEEPGKPQFF
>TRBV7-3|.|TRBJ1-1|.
TGTGCCAGCAGCCTCATCGGGTTCGACACTGAAGCTTTCTTT
CASSLIGFDTEAFF
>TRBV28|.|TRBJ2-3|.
TGTGCCAGCAGTTCTCCGCCAGGGACGCGAGGAGGGAATACGCAGTATTTT
CASSSPPGTRGGNTQYF
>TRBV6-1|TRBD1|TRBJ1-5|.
TGTGCCAGCAGTGAAGAAGGGGGCGTTCAGCCCCAGCATTTT
CASSEEGGVQPQHF
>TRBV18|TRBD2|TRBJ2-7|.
TGTGCCAGCTCACCAGGGGGGGAAGAGCAGTACTTC
CASSPGGEEQYF
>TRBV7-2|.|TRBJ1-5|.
TGTGCCAGCAGCTTAGATGGGCAGGGGTTTCAGCCCCAGCATTTT
CASSLDGQGFQPQHF
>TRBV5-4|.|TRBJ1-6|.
TGTGCCAGCAGCTTGGCCACGGGGGTTAGGGGTAATTCACCCCTCCACTTT
CASSLATGVRGNSPLHF
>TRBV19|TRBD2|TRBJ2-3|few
TGTGCCAGTAGTATTGGGCTAGCGGGAGCAGATACGCAGTATTTT
CASSIGLAGADTQYF
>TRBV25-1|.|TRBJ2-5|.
TGTGCCAGCAGTGAATATATGCAGATCGGGGAGACCCAGTACTTC
CASSEYMQIGETQYF
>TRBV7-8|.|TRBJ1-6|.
TGTGCCAGCAGCTTAGGAACAGTAACTTATAATTCACCCCTCCACTTT
CASSLGTVTYNSPLHF
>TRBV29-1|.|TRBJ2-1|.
TGCAGCGTGGCCGGTGTGCGGGCGTTCTACAATGAGCAGTTCTTC
CSVAGVRAFYNEQFF
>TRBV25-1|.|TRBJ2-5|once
TGTGCCAGCAGTGACAAGGGAGAAGAGACCCAGTACTTC
CASSDKGEETQYF
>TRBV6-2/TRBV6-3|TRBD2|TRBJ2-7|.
TGTGCCAGCAGTTCCACTAGCGGGAGGTTGAACGAGCAGTACTTC
CASSSTSGRLNEQYF
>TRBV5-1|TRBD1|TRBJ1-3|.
TGCGCCAGCAGCCCGGACAGGCCGGCTGGAAACACCATATATTTT
CASSPDRPAGNTIYF
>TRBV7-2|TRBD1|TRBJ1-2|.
TGTGCCAGCAGCCCTCCGGGACAGGACCGACCCTACACCTTC
CASSPPGQDRPYTF
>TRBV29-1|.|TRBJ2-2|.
TGCAGCGTTGAACATTCGCGAGTCACCGGGGAGCTGTTTTTT
CSVEHSRVTGELFF
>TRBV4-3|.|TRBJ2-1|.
TGCGCCAGCAGCCCCCGGGGAAAATACAATGAGCAGTTCTTC
CASSPRGKYNEQFF